This TCR beta chain derives from a study of CD8 T cells in ankylosing spondylitis (dated by TCRdb to the late 2010s). Context from the whole study: The study profiled T cell receptor beta repertoires in healthy donors and ankylosing spondylitis patients to find disease-linked TCR variants. The full study cohort comprised 25 ankylosing spondylitis patients and 110 or so healthy donors. Peripheral blood was sampled, and synovial fluid was also collected from ankylosing spondylitis patients.

These reads were obtained on an Illumina HiSeq 2500. TCR beta libraries were prepared by quantitative 5'-RACE with molecular barcodes. In the source study's methods: A new computational method based on a probabilistic model of VDJ rearrangement was used to identify disease-linked TCR variants. Clones were called with MiXCR by TCRdb after fastp trimmed the public reads at Q25, and only in-frame beta chains were retained. Rows are unified per CDR3 protein, each entry keeping the most common DNA and genes. The V and J calls shown here were made by TCRdb, not taken from the authors' results. Counted in this sample were around 320,000 distinct CDR3 sequences; roughly 20% of them appeared once. The top ten constitute about 3.7% of the sample. From a lookup of the germline V gene (reference sequence), CDR1 and CDR2 are DFQATT and SNEGSKA. The CDR3 measures 14 amino acids from cysteine to phenylalanine. Here the CDR3 DNA is all that survives: 42 bases in frame from base 1. Unmatched junction bases come to 4, with V trimmed by 5 bases and J by 0 bases.

This clonotype has a handful of counts. What antigen it recognizes has not been identified. Base qualities are missing; no much larger clone stands one base away. Study-wide conclusions, independent of this receptor: Blood from ankylosing spondylitis patients appeared to be characterized by a TCR beta motif composed of about eight highly homologous amino acid variants. A CD8+ phenotype was shown by the disease-linked clones, which were found at relatively low frequencies in peripheral blood. According to the report, matched synovial fluid samples from ankylosing spondylitis patients were significantly enriched for the disease-linked clones. Some motif variants had previously been reported in the synovial fluid and blood of reactive arthritis patients, which suggests shared mechanisms of disease initiation.

Sequences were obtained from blood, either unsorted or a sorted T cell fraction (not recorded which). This clonotype was obtained from a female donor with ankylosing spondylitis or in good health (not recorded which). The chain is assembled from TRBV20-1 and TRBJ1-3; 7 bases in the middle match TRBD1. DNA sequence: TGCAGTGCTTCGGGACAGATCTCTGGAAACACCATATATTTT. Its product reads: CSASGQISGNTIYF.